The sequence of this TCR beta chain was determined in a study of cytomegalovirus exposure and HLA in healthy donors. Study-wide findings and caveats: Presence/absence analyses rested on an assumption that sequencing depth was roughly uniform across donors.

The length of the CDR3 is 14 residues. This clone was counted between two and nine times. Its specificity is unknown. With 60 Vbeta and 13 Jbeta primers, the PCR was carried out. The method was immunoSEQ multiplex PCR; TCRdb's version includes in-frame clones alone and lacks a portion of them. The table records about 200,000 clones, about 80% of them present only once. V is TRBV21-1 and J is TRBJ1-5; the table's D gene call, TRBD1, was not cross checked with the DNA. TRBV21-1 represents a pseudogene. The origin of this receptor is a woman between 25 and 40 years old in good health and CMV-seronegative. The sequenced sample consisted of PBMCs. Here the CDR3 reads CASSGTGRNQPQHF. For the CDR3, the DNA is TGTGCCAGCAGCGGGACAGGTCGCAATCAGCCCCAGCATTTT.